This is a list of T cell receptor beta chains from one sample in a study of OX40 agonist ivuxolimab in advanced cancers. Some clones are missing from TCRdb's copy, which holds only in-frame ones; the method was immunoSEQ multiplex PCR. The sample carries fewer than 200,000 clones, under 95% recorded once. Source: CD4+ or CD8+ T cells sorted from blood, taken in a trial of the OX40 agonist ivuxolimab. These receptors were taken from an adult with an advanced solid tumor such as melanoma, head and neck, liver or kidney cancer. CDR3s include the opening cysteine and the closing phenylalanine or tryptophan. Each record gives: CDR3 protein, CDR3 DNA, D gene, J gene, V gene, clone size. A D gene is named only where the DNA matches it firmly. Size is omitted from some rows. Given values are once, few, many or a class for expanded clones.

cdr3_aa: CASRSVEGRETQYF
cdr3_nt: TGTGCCAGCAGGTCGGTTGAGGGGCGCGAGACCCAGTACTTC
d_call: -
j_call: TRBJ2-5
v_call: TRBV27
clone_size: -

cdr3_aa: CASSTPGRDRAFF
cdr3_nt: TGTGCCAGTAGTACCCCAGGCAGGGACCGAGCTTTCTTT
d_call: -
j_call: TRBJ1-1
v_call: TRBV19
clone_size: -

cdr3_aa: CASSTASHSGANVLTF
cdr3_nt: TGTGCCAGCAGTACCGCCTCCCACTCTGGGGCCAACGTCCTGACTTTC
d_call: -
j_call: TRBJ2-6
v_call: TRBV28
clone_size: -

cdr3_aa: CASSWGGGPGEKLFF
cdr3_nt: TGCGCCAGCAGCTGGGGAGGGGGACCTGGTGAAAAACTGTTTTTT
d_call: -
j_call: TRBJ1-4
v_call: TRBV5-1
clone_size: -

cdr3_aa: CASSLDRGAYNEQFF
cdr3_nt: TGCGCCAGCAGCTTGGATCGGGGGGCCTACAATGAGCAGTTCTTC
d_call: TRBD2
j_call: TRBJ2-1
v_call: TRBV5-1
clone_size: -

cdr3_aa: CASSGTSGRANEQFF
cdr3_nt: TGTGCCAGCAGTGGGACTAGCGGGAGAGCCAATGAGCAGTTCTTC
d_call: TRBD2
j_call: TRBJ2-1
v_call: TRBV2
clone_size: -

cdr3_aa: CASSLQAGGYEQYF
cdr3_nt: TGTGCCAGCAGCCTCCAAGCGGGTGGCTACGAGCAGTACTTC
d_call: -
j_call: TRBJ2-7
v_call: TRBV7-2
clone_size: -

cdr3_aa: CASSFSGGRSYEQYF
cdr3_nt: TGTGCCAGCAGCTTTAGCGGGGGTCGCTCCTACGAGCAGTACTTC
d_call: TRBD2
j_call: TRBJ2-7
v_call: TRBV11-2
clone_size: -

cdr3_aa: CASVAYSNQPQHF
cdr3_nt: TGTGCCAGCGTGGCCTATAGCAATCAGCCCCAGCATTTT
d_call: -
j_call: TRBJ1-5
v_call: TRBV2
clone_size: -

cdr3_aa: CASSLQGAGEQYF
cdr3_nt: TGTGCCAGCAGCTTACAGGGGGCGGGCGAGCAGTACTTC
d_call: TRBD1
j_call: TRBJ2-7
v_call: TRBV7-3
clone_size: -

cdr3_aa: CASSLHPGGGQYF
cdr3_nt: TGCGCCAGCAGCTTGCACCCAGGCGGGGGTCAGTACTTC
d_call: TRBD2
j_call: TRBJ2-4
v_call: TRBV5-1
clone_size: -

cdr3_aa: CASSYSFQGWDEQYF
cdr3_nt: TGTGCCAGCAGTTACTCGTTTCAGGGCTGGGACGAGCAGTACTTC
d_call: -
j_call: TRBJ2-7
v_call: TRBV6-5
clone_size: -

cdr3_aa: CASAPGGFRGGYTF
cdr3_nt: TGTGCCAGCGCCCCCGGGGGGTTTCGAGGTGGCTACACCTTC
d_call: -
j_call: TRBJ1-2
v_call: TRBV11-2
clone_size: -

cdr3_aa: CASSESLGANEQFF
cdr3_nt: TGCGCCAGCAGTGAGTCTCTCGGGGCCAATGAGCAGTTCTTC
d_call: -
j_call: TRBJ2-1
v_call: TRBV10-1
clone_size: -

cdr3_aa: CASSPGGTSVTYEQYF
cdr3_nt: TGTGCCAGCAGCCCAGGGGGGACTAGCGTAACCTACGAGCAGTACTTC
d_call: TRBD2
j_call: TRBJ2-7
v_call: TRBV7-2
clone_size: -

cdr3_aa: CASSPGQEEKLFF
cdr3_nt: TGTGCCAGCAGCCCGGGACAGGAAGAAAAACTGTTTTTT
d_call: TRBD1
j_call: TRBJ1-4
v_call: TRBV28
clone_size: few

cdr3_aa: CASSSPDRGENTEAFF
cdr3_nt: TGCGCCAGCAGCTCCCCTGACAGGGGAGAGAACACTGAAGCTTTCTTT
d_call: TRBD1
j_call: TRBJ1-1
v_call: TRBV5-1
clone_size: -

cdr3_aa: CASRTSGRLGGANVLTF
cdr3_nt: TGTGCCTCCCGGACTAGCGGGCGGCTGGGGGGGGCCAACGTCCTGACTTTC
d_call: TRBD2
j_call: TRBJ2-6
v_call: TRBV10-3
clone_size: -

cdr3_aa: CASSPPPGSSYEQYF
cdr3_nt: TGTGCCAGCAGCCCCCCACCCGGGAGCTCCTACGAGCAGTACTTC
d_call: -
j_call: TRBJ2-7
v_call: TRBV13
clone_size: -

cdr3_aa: CASSPRLEQRDEKLFF
cdr3_nt: TGTGCCAGCAGCCCCCGTTTGGAGCAAAGGGATGAAAAACTGTTTTTT
d_call: -
j_call: TRBJ1-4
v_call: TRBV7-8
clone_size: -

cdr3_aa: CTTKKPSRGDTGELFF
cdr3_nt: TGCACCACCAAAAAACCGAGTAGAGGAGACACCGGGGAGCTGTTTTTT
d_call: -
j_call: TRBJ2-2
v_call: TRBV1
clone_size: -

cdr3_aa: CASGRGYTF
cdr3_nt: TGTGCCAGTGGGCGCGGCTACACCTTC
d_call: -
j_call: TRBJ1-2
v_call: TRBV19
clone_size: once

cdr3_aa: CASSSRGGGDNQPQHF
cdr3_nt: TGTGCCAGCAGCTCTCGTGGAGGGGGCGACAATCAGCCCCAGCATTTT
d_call: TRBD1
j_call: TRBJ1-5
v_call: TRBV5-8
clone_size: -

cdr3_aa: CASSLEGSTNEKLFF
cdr3_nt: TGCGCCAGCAGCTTGGAGGGGTCAACTAATGAAAAACTGTTTTTT
d_call: -
j_call: TRBJ1-4
v_call: TRBV5-1
clone_size: -

cdr3_aa: CATSRDWGASTQYF
cdr3_nt: TGTGCCACCAGCAGAGATTGGGGGGCCTCGACCCAGTACTTC
d_call: -
j_call: TRBJ2-5
v_call: TRBV15
clone_size: -

cdr3_aa: CASVAVSGANVLTF
cdr3_nt: TGTGCCAGCGTAGCGGTCTCTGGGGCCAACGTCCTGACTTTC
d_call: -
j_call: TRBJ2-6
v_call: TRBV28
clone_size: -

cdr3_aa: CAISESLSGLAQYF
cdr3_nt: TGTGCCATCAGTGAGTCCCTTAGCGGGTTGGCGCAGTATTTT
d_call: TRBD2
j_call: TRBJ2-3
v_call: TRBV10-3
clone_size: -

cdr3_aa: CASSVAGREDQPQHF
cdr3_nt: TGTGCCAGCAGCGTAGCGGGGAGAGAGGATCAGCCCCAGCATTTT
d_call: -
j_call: TRBJ1-5
v_call: TRBV9
clone_size: -

cdr3_aa: CASSPSAGGRGEYGYTF
cdr3_nt: TGTGCCAGCTCACCATCGGCAGGGGGACGAGGGGAATATGGCTACACCTTC
d_call: TRBD1
j_call: TRBJ1-2
v_call: TRBV18
clone_size: -

cdr3_aa: CATADRDSNEQYF
cdr3_nt: TGTGCCACCGCGGACAGGGACTCTAACGAGCAGTACTTC
d_call: TRBD1
j_call: TRBJ2-7
v_call: TRBV10-3
clone_size: -

cdr3_aa: CASLQGLGEKLFF
cdr3_nt: TGTGCCAGCCTACAGGGCTTAGGTGAAAAACTGTTTTTT
d_call: -
j_call: TRBJ1-4
v_call: TRBV28
clone_size: once

cdr3_aa: CASSLLSDTQYF
cdr3_nt: TGTGCCAGCAGCTTATTGTCAGATACGCAGTATTTT
d_call: -
j_call: TRBJ2-3
v_call: TRBV7-2
clone_size: -

cdr3_aa: CASSRALLDTQYF
cdr3_nt: TGTGCCAGCAGCCGGGCCCTCCTAGATACGCAGTATTTT
d_call: -
j_call: TRBJ2-3
v_call: TRBV9
clone_size: -

cdr3_aa: CATSRDGSRGLYF
cdr3_nt: TGTGCCACCAGCAGAGATGGGTCGAGGGGTCTGTACTTC
d_call: -
j_call: TRBJ2-5
v_call: TRBV15
clone_size: -

cdr3_aa: CAWSVRNSYEQYF
cdr3_nt: TGTGCCTGGAGTGTACGCAACTCCTACGAGCAGTACTTC
d_call: -
j_call: TRBJ2-7
v_call: TRBV30
clone_size: -

cdr3_aa: CASSQDEGPRLTPLHF
cdr3_nt: TGCGCCAGCAGCCAAGATGAGGGACCGAGGTTGACGCCCCTCCACTTT
d_call: -
j_call: TRBJ1-6
v_call: TRBV4-1
clone_size: -

cdr3_aa: CASSRGVAGLQETQYF
cdr3_nt: TGTGCCAGCAGCCGGGGGGTAGCGGGGCTCCAAGAGACCCAGTACTTC
d_call: TRBD2
j_call: TRBJ2-5
v_call: TRBV9
clone_size: -

cdr3_aa: CASSEARGPGGYTF
cdr3_nt: TGTGCCAGCAGTGAAGCGCGGGGTCCCGGTGGCTACACCTTC
d_call: -
j_call: TRBJ1-2
v_call: TRBV6-1
clone_size: -

cdr3_aa: CASIPRKEETQYF
cdr3_nt: TGTGCCAGCATCCCCCGGAAGGAAGAGACCCAGTACTTC
d_call: -
j_call: TRBJ2-5
v_call: TRBV7-2
clone_size: -

cdr3_aa: CASSLGNYYGYTF
cdr3_nt: TGCGCCAGCAGCTTGGGCAACTACTATGGCTACACCTTC
d_call: -
j_call: TRBJ1-2
v_call: TRBV5-1
clone_size: -

cdr3_aa: CATGQTNTEAFF
cdr3_nt: TGTGCCACGGGACAGACGAACACTGAAGCTTTCTTT
d_call: TRBD1
j_call: TRBJ1-1
v_call: TRBV10-3
clone_size: -

cdr3_aa: CASSLGYSGLAITYEQYF
cdr3_nt: TGCGCCAGCAGCTTGGGTTACTCGGGACTAGCTATTACCTACGAGCAGTACTTC
d_call: TRBD2
j_call: TRBJ2-7
v_call: TRBV5-1
clone_size: -

cdr3_aa: CASSYGGFSNQPQHF
cdr3_nt: TGTGCCAGCAGTTACGGTGGGTTTAGCAATCAGCCCCAGCATTTT
d_call: -
j_call: TRBJ1-5
v_call: TRBV6-5
clone_size: -

cdr3_aa: CASSRQGGEQYF
cdr3_nt: TGTGCCAGCAGCAGACAGGGAGGCGAGCAGTACTTC
d_call: -
j_call: TRBJ2-7
v_call: TRBV5-6
clone_size: -

cdr3_aa: CATSSAHRGGYTF
cdr3_nt: TGTGCCACCAGCAGCGCCCACAGGGGCGGCTACACCTTC
d_call: TRBD1
j_call: TRBJ1-2
v_call: TRBV15
clone_size: -

cdr3_aa: CASSQDPGTGGGTSYEQYF
cdr3_nt: TGCGCCAGCAGCCAAGATCCCGGGACAGGGGGTGGGACTAGCTACGAGCAGTACTTC
d_call: TRBD1
j_call: TRBJ2-7
v_call: TRBV4-1
clone_size: -

cdr3_aa: CATSNRVVLDEQYF
cdr3_nt: TGTGCCACCAGCAATCGGGTGGTTTTGGACGAGCAGTACTTC
d_call: -
j_call: TRBJ2-7
v_call: TRBV15
clone_size: -

cdr3_aa: CASSFGQGFYNEQFF
cdr3_nt: TGCGCCAGCAGCTTTGGACAGGGATTCTACAATGAGCAGTTCTTC
d_call: TRBD1
j_call: TRBJ2-1
v_call: TRBV5-1
clone_size: -

cdr3_aa: CASSEGIRSGELFF
cdr3_nt: TGTGCCAGCAGTGAAGGGATCCGGTCCGGGGAGCTGTTTTTT
d_call: -
j_call: TRBJ2-2
v_call: TRBV6-1
clone_size: once

cdr3_aa: CASVPSQGAANEKLFF
cdr3_nt: TGTGCCAGTGTACCTTCACAGGGGGCGGCTAATGAAAAACTGTTTTTT
d_call: TRBD1
j_call: TRBJ1-4
v_call: TRBV19
clone_size: -

cdr3_aa: CAISDRANTGELFF
cdr3_nt: TGTGCCATCTCGGACAGAGCGAACACCGGGGAGCTGTTTTTT
d_call: -
j_call: TRBJ2-2
v_call: TRBV5-5
clone_size: once

cdr3_aa: CATTQGQIYEQYF
cdr3_nt: TGTGCCACCACTCAGGGACAGATCTACGAGCAGTACTTC
d_call: TRBD1
j_call: TRBJ2-7
v_call: TRBV28
clone_size: -

cdr3_aa: CASSSYFPGTGRGNTEAFF
cdr3_nt: TGTGCCAGCAGCTCCTACTTTCCCGGGACAGGGAGGGGAAACACTGAAGCTTTCTTT
d_call: TRBD1
j_call: TRBJ1-1
v_call: TRBV11-1
clone_size: -

cdr3_aa: CASSQEQRTGVDTIYF
cdr3_nt: TGCGCCAGCAGCCAAGAACAGAGGACAGGCGTGGACACCATATATTTT
d_call: TRBD1
j_call: TRBJ1-3
v_call: TRBV4-3
clone_size: -